This T cell receptor (beta chain) was retrieved from a study of CD8+ T cells in alopecia areata. Study-level background: Tofacitinib was taken orally by treated patients, and the dose was 5 to 10 mg twice daily.

The study, taken as a whole, reports: Lesional scalp, especially alopecia totalis/universalis, showed higher clonality than normal scalp.

The sample's treatment: oral pan-JAK inhibitor, 5-10 mg twice daily. Sorting from PBMCs produced CD4+ and CD8+ T cells. A word on this clone: As yet, its antigen is unknown.

Sequencing used cDNA as its template, made by extracting RNA and reverse transcribing it. Data came from immunoSEQ multiplex PCR; TCRdb stores just in-frame clones and leaves some out. The data hold about 90,000 clones, with roughly 40% observed a single time. Per germline, CDR1 KGHSH and CDR2 LQKENI. The length of the CDR3 is 14 residues. Losses at the gene ends were 4 bases for V and 5 bases for J; bases not matched to a gene: 7. The material was CD8+ T cells sorted from blood, obtained at week 24, from a patient treated with tofacitinib. The gene calls are TRBV18 and TRBJ2-5; 7 bases align to TRBD1. The source is a human donor with alopecia areata. Written as DNA, the CDR3 is TGTGCCAGCTCACACTCGACAGGGATGGAGACCCAGTACTTC. This sequence encodes CASSHSTGMETQYF.